This T cell receptor beta chain was captured by sequencing in a study of blood T cell repertoires in COVID-19 (dated by TCRdb to about 2020). In terms of the full investigation: Samples covering the acute and convalescent phases of COVID-19 were provided by collaborators in the United States, Italy and Spain. The samples were drawn from the first 160 participants of the ongoing ImmuneRACE study and from over 950 subjects provided by 6 global collaborators. The repertoires were released in a freely available public database intended as a resource for research on the immune response to SARS-CoV-2. Where available, HLA class I and class II types were obtained from metadata supplied by the sample provider rather than from assay-based typing. The prospective study material was composed of cDNA or gDNA derived from T cells, B-cell-depleted T cells, or PBMCs. Deeply sampled blood TCRbeta repertoires from subjects exposed to, actively infected with, or recovered from COVID-19 were included in the dataset. A de-identified subject ID, COVID-19 status, age in years and sex were almost always included in the sample metadata.

Overall study results and their limits: The quantity of clinical and demographic metadata differed by source and by participant and was supplied without curation.

As for this clone: This receptor's antigen is unknown. One base away there is no much larger clone; base qualities are not given.

For CDR1 and CDR2, the germline V gene (reference sequence) lists SGHNT and YYREEE. Trimming takes 4 bases off V and 4 bases off J; junction bases not matched to a gene: 10. The CDR3 numbers 16 residues from cysteine through phenylalanine. CDR3 DNA is the only sequence kept; it has 48 bases, read in frame from the first base. Collaborating institutions collected whole blood in K2EDTA tubes following their own protocols. For TCRbeta analysis, collaborator samples were shipped as frozen whole blood, as isolated PBMCs, or as DNA extracted from either sample type. The immunoSEQ Assay, a bias-controlled multiplex PCR, was used to amplify TCRbeta CDR3 regions from genomic DNA. In the source study's methods: Nucleated cell counts per sample were estimated from amplification of reference gene primers within the assay. To quantify the absolute abundance of each unique TCRbeta CDR3 rearrangement, sequence reads were collapsed and filtered. For each sample, productive Simpson clonality was calculated by taking the square root of Simpson's diversity index across productive rearrangements. TCRdb's version of the immuneACCESS table is confined to in-frame rearrangements and falls short of the full clone set. An unresolved V gene accounts for under half of the shortfall where checked; the remainder is of unknown origin. The V and J calls and clone size are taken from that table; D and trimming were inferred from the DNA. The sample data list over 55,000 clones, and around 86% of these were observed just once. The leading ten clones occupy 7.4% of the sample.

The sequence links TRBV5-4 to TRBJ1-1; 10 central bases correspond to TRBD1. This receptor was identified in a human donor with active COVID-19. The donor label of this sample is uncertain. Sequenced material: peripheral blood. The CDR3 region: CASSVGDRGGGTEAFF. Here is the DNA: TGTGCCAGCAGCGTGGGGGACAGGGGAGGTGGCACTGAAGCTTTCTTT.